This passage covers 3 T cell receptor beta chains from one sample sequenced in a study of human T cells and chemical hapten exposure. TCRdb itself ran the RACE reads through MiXCR, one entry per CDR3 protein. This table has 180,000 or so distinct CDR3 sequences, about 20% appearing once. Stated time point: patch test 1, 2 weeks after DPC sensitization. Treatment reported: therapeutic diphenylcyclopropenone sensitization with weekly scalp DPC. Sequenced here: whole blood, sampled in connection with sensitization to the hapten diphenylcyclopropenone (DPC). The source is a woman in her 50s with alopecia areata. Some clones in this sample may be carry-over from other donors' samples.

This clonotype has a handful of counts. The rearrangement joins TRBV9 to TRBJ2-7, with 8 positions matching TRBD2. Trimming removed 0 bases from V and 6 bases from J; junction bases left unmatched: 11. Per the germline V gene, CDR1 is SGDLS and CDR2 is YYNGEE. The CDR3 extends over 16 amino acids. Written as DNA, the CDR3 is TGTGCCAGCAGCGTAGCCCAATTAGCGGGATTAAGCGAGCAGTACTTC. Translated, it gives CASSVAQLAGLSEQYF.

This sequence joins TRBV6-6 and TRBJ1-5; D perhaps matches TRBD1 (6 bases). Deletions cut 6 bases from V and 2 bases from J, with 23 bases between. CDR3 length equals 18 residues. In germline, CDR1 is MNHNY, CDR2 SVGAGI (reference sequence). The CDR3 loop is CASSFTTGTTGGNQPQHF. For the CDR3, the DNA is TGTGCCAGCAGCTTCACAACCGGAACGACAGGCGGCAATCAGCCCCAGCATTTT.

The chain joins TRBV11-2 to TRBJ2-1, with D uncertain. Germline-derived CDR1 and CDR2 are SGHAT and FQNNGV. The length of the CDR3 is 13 residues. V was shortened by 5 bases and J by 4 bases, with 9 bases between the two germline ends. CDR3 residues: CASSQTRYNEQFF. The CDR3 DNA follows: TGTGCCAGCAGCCAGACGAGATACAATGAGCAGTTCTTC.